This T cell receptor beta chain stems from a study of T cells in Graves' hyperthyroidism and ophthalmopathy. The CDR3 spans 15 residues, counting both ends. The table lists this clonotype with a count of one. The DNA is left out, because the CDR3 cannot be placed on it with certainty; the CDR3 is given as TCRdb lists it. The TCR beta CDR3 regions underwent amplification using RNA transcripts as the source. The study used the HTBI primer set for a first-round RT-PCR of the TCR CDR3. One entry per CDR3 protein, called by TCRdb with MiXCR from the multiplex PCR reads. The sample lists 640,000 or so distinct CDR3 sequences, roughly 15% occurring once.

The source of this sequence is a woman aged 40 to 55 with Graves' ophthalmopathy. The gene calls are TRBV12-3 or TRBV12-4 and TRBJ1-2; the table calls TRBD1, which could not be checked here. Sequenced input: blood. The CDR3 spells CASNPTVAGEKGYTF.